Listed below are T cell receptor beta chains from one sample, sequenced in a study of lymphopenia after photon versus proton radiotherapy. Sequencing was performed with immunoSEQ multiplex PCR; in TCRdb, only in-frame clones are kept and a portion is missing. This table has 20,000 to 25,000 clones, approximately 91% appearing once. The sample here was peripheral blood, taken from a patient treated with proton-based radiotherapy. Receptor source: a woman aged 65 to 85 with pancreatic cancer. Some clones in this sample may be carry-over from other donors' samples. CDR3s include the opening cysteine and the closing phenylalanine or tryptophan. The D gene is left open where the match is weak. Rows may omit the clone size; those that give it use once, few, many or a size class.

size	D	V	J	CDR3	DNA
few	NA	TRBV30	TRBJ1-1	CAWSRDVEAFF	TGTGCCTGGAGTAGGGACGTAGAAGCTTTCTTT
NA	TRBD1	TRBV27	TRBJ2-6	CASSWDRADSGANVLTF	TGTGCCAGCAGTTGGGACAGGGCGGATTCTGGGGCCAACGTCCTGACTTTC
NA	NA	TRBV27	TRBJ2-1	CASSLNGEGYNEQFF	TGTGCCAGCAGTTTAAACGGGGAAGGTTACAATGAGCAGTTCTTC
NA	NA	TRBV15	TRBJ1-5	CATSRDSGNQPQHF	TGTGCCACCAGCAGAGATTCGGGGAATCAGCCCCAGCATTTT
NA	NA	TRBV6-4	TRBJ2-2	CASSDSPPGGFNTGELFF	TGTGCCAGCAGTGACTCGCCGCCGGGTGGCTTTAACACCGGGGAGCTGTTTTTT
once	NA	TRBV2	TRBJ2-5	CASSQQETQYF	TGTGCCAGCAGTCAGCAAGAGACCCAGTACTTC
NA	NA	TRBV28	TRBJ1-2	CASSLSQRDYGYTF	TGTGCCAGCAGTTTATCACAGCGCGACTATGGCTACACCTTC
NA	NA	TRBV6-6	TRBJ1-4	CASLEGGNEKLFF	TGTGCCAGCTTGGAGGGCGGTAATGAAAAACTGTTTTTT
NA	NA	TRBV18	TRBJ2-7	CASSRQETYEQYF	TGTGCCAGCTCACGACAGGAGACCTACGAGCAGTACTTC
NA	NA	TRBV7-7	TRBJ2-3	CASSPGTSTDTQYF	TGTGCTAGCAGCCCCGGGACCAGCACAGATACGCAGTATTTT
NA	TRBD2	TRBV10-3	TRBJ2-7	CAISESVGLAATYEQYF	TGTGCCATCAGTGAGTCGGTGGGACTAGCCGCTACCTACGAGCAGTACTTC
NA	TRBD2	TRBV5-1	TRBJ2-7	CASSSLAGGSEQYF	TGCGCCAGCAGCTCCTTAGCGGGAGGATCCGAGCAGTACTTC
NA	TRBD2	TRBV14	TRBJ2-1	CASSTAGGLGWSSYNEQFF	TGTGCCAGTTCGACAGCGGGAGGGCTGGGGTGGAGCTCCTACAATGAGCAGTTCTTC
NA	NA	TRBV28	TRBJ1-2	CASSFRLGAYGYTF	TGTGCCAGCAGTTTTAGGCTGGGGGCCTATGGCTACACCTTC
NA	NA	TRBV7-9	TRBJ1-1	CASSTGPSEAFF	TGTGCCAGCAGTACGGGCCCATCCGAAGCTTTCTTT
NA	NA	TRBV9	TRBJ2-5	CASSVAGGNRETQYF	TGTGCCAGCAGCGTAGCTGGCGGGAATAGAGAGACCCAGTACTTC
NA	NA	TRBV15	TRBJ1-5	CATSRKGRDQPQHF	TGTGCCACCAGCAGGAAGGGAAGGGATCAGCCCCAGCATTTT
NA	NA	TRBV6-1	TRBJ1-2	CASSIVLYGYTF	TGTGCCAGCAGCATTGTCCTGTATGGCTACACCTTC
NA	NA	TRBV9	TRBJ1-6	CASSVDSSYNSPLHF	TGTGCCAGCAGCGTAGACAGCTCCTATAATTCACCCCTCCACTTT
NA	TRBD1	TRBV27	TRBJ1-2	CASSKGTGGFGYGYTF	TGTGCCAGCAGTAAGGGGACAGGGGGCTTCGGCTATGGCTACACCTTC
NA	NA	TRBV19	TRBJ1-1	CASTRGQVTEAFF	TGTGCCAGTACCCGGGGGCAAGTCACTGAAGCTTTCTTT
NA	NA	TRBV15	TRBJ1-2	CATTADIGNYGYTF	TGTGCCACCACCGCGGATATAGGGAACTATGGCTACACCTTC
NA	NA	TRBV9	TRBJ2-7	CASSVVFGGEQYF	TGTGCCAGCAGCGTAGTGTTTGGAGGGGAGCAGTACTTC
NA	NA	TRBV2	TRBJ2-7	CASSAQKYYEQYF	TGTGCCAGCAGTGCCCAGAAGTACTACGAGCAGTACTTC
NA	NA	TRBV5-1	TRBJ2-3	CASSLVAGNTDTQYF	TGCGCCAGCAGCTTGGTCGCAGGGAACACAGATACGCAGTATTTT
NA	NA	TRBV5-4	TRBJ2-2	CASSIVPGRPNTGELFF	TGTGCCAGCAGTATAGTCCCGGGACGGCCGAACACCGGGGAGCTGTTTTTT
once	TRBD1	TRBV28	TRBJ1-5	CASSSPGGGNQPQHF	TGTGCCAGCAGTTCACCAGGGGGAGGCAATCAGCCCCAGCATTTT